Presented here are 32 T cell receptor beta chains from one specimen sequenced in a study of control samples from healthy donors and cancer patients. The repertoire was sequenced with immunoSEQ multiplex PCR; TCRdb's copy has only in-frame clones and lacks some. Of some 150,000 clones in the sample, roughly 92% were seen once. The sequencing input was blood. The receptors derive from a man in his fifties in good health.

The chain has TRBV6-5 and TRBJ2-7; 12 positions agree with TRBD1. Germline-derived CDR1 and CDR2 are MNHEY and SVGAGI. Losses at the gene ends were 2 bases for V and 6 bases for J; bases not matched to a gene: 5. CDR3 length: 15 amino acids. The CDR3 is CASSYVGDRGREQYF. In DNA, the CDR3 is TGTGCCAGCAGTTACGTGGGGGACAGGGGGCGCGAGCAGTACTTC.

In nucleotides, the CDR3 is TGTGCCAGCAGCCCAGGACTAGCGGGAGGGGCAGAGACCCAGTACTTC. The encoded protein is CASSPGLAGGAETQYF. The chain uses TRBV7-6 and TRBJ2-5; 15 bases fit TRBD2. The CDR3 spans 16 residues. Looked up from germline, CDR1 is SGHVS and CDR2 is FNYEAQ. The V and J ends lost 5 bases and 4 bases, in that order; junction bases with no gene match: 5.

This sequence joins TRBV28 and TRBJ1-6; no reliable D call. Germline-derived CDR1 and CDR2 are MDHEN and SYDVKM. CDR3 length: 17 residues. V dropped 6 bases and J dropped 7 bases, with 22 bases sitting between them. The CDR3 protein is CASSPPGVSAGNSPLHF. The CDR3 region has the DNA TGTGCCAGCAGCCCCCCTGGGGTCTCGGCTGGGAATTCACCCCTCCACTTT.

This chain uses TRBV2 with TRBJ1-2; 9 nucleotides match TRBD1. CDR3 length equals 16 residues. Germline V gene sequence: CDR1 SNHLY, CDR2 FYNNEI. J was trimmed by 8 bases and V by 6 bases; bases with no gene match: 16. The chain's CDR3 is CASRLPSQGQGKGYTF. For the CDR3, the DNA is TGTGCCAGCAGACTCCCATCTCAGGGACAGGGAAAAGGCTACACCTTC. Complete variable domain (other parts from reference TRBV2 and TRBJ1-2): EPEVTQTPSHQVTQMGQEVILRCVPISNHLYFYWYRQILGQKVEFLVSFYNNEISEKSEIFDDQFSVERPDGSNFTLKIRSTKLEDSAMYFCASRLPSQGQGKGYTFGSGTRLTVV.

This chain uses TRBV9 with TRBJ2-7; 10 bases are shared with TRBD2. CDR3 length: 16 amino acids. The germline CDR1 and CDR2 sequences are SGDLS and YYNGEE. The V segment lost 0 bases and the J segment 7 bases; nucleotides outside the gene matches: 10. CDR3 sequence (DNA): TGTGCCAGCAGCGTAGGCCGGGTAGCGGGAGGAGAGGAGCAGTACTTC. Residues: CASSVGRVAGGEEQYF.

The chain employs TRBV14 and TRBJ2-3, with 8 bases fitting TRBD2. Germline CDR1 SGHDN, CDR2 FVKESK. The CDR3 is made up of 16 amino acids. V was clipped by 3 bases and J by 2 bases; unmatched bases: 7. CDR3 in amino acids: CASSQRTSLYTDTQYF. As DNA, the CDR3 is TGTGCCAGCAGCCAGCGGACTAGCTTATACACAGATACGCAGTATTTT.

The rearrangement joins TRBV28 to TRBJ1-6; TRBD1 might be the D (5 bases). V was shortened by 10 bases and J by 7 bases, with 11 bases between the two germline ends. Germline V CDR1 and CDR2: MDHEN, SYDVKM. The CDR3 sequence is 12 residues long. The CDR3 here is CAMGRRNSPLHF. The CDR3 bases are TGTGCCATGGGACGGAGAAATTCACCCCTCCACTTT.

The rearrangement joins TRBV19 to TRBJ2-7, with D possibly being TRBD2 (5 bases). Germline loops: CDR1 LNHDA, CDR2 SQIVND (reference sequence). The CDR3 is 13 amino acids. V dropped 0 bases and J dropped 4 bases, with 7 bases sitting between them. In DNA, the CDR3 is TGTGCCAGTAGTATAGATCGGGGTTACGAGCAGTACTTC. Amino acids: CASSIDRGYEQYF.

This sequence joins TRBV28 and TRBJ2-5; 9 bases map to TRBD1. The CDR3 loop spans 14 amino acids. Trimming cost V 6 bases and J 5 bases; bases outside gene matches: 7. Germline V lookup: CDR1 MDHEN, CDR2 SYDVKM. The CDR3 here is CASSEQGAKETQYF. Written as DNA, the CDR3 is TGTGCCAGCAGCGAACAGGGGGCAAAGGAGACCCAGTACTTC.

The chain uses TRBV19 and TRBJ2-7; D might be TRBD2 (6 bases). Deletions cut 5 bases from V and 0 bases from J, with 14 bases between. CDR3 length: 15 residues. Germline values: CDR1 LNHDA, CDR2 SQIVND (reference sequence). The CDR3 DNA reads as TGTGCCAGTAGTGACCCGGGACTGGGCTCCTACGAGCAGTACTTC. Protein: CASSDPGLGSYEQYF.

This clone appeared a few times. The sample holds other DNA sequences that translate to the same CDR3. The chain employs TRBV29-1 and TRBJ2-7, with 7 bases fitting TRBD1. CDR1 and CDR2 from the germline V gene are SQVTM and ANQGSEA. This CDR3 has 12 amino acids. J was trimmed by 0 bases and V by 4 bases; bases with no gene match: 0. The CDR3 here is CSVGQGSYEQYF. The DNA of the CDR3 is TGCAGCGTTGGACAGGGCTCCTACGAGCAGTACTTC.

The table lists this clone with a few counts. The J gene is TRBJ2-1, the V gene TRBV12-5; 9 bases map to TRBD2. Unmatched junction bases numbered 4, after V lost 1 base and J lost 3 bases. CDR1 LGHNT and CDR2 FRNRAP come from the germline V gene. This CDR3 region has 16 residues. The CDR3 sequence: CASGLGGLAGYNEQFF. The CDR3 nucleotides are TGTGCTAGTGGTTTGGGGGGACTAGCCGGCTACAATGAGCAGTTCTTC.

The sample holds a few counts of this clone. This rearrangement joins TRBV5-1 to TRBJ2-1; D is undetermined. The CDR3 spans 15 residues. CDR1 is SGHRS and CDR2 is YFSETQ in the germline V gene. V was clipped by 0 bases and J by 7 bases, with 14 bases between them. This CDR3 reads CASSLEATRRNEQFF. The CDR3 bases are TGCGCCAGCAGCTTGGAAGCGACAAGAAGGAATGAGCAGTTCTTC.

The CDR3 reads CASSLSIAGATDTQYF. The CDR3 region has the DNA TGTGCCAGCAGTTTATCCATAGCGGGAGCCACAGATACGCAGTATTTT. This sequence joins TRBV27 and TRBJ2-3; 9 positions match TRBD2. V lost 0 bases, J lost 2 bases, and 3 bases stayed unmatched. The CDR3 sequence is 16 residues long. Germline values: CDR1 MNHEY, CDR2 SMNVEV (reference sequence).

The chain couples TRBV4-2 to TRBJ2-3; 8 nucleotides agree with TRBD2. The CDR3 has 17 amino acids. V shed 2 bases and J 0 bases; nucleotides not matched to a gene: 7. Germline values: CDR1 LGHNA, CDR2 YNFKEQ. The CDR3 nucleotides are TGTGCCAGCAGCCAATTGACGGGAGGGCCGAGCACAGATACGCAGTATTTT. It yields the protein CASSQLTGGPSTDTQYF.

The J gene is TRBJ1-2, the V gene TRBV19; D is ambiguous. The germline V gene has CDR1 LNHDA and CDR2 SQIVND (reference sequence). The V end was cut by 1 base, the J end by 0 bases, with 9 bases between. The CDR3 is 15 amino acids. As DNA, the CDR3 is TGTGCCAGTAGTATAGCGTCAACGTCTAACTATGGCTACACCTTC. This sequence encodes CASSIASTSNYGYTF.

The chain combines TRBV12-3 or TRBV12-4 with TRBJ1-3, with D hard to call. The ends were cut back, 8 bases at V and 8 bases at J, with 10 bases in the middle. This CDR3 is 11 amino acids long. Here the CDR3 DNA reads TGTGCCAGCGAGGAGTTCCACACCATATATTTT. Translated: CASEEFHTIYF.

The CDR3 spells CASSLSGLPYEQYF. The CDR3 DNA sequence: TGTGCCAGCAGTTTATCGGGGCTTCCTTACGAGCAGTACTTC. V gene TRBV27 combines with J gene TRBJ2-7; D is possibly TRBD1 (5 bases). This CDR3 is 14 amino acids long. Per the germline V gene, CDR1 is MNHEY and CDR2 is SMNVEV (reference sequence). V lost 0 bases and J lost 4, with 10 bases in between.

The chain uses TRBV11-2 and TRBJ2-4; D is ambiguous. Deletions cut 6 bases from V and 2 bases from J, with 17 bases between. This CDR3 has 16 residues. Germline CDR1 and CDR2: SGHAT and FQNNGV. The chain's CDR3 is CASSPVRASTKNIQYF. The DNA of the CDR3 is TGTGCCAGCAGTCCCGTTAGGGCCTCCACCAAAAACATTCAGTACTTC.

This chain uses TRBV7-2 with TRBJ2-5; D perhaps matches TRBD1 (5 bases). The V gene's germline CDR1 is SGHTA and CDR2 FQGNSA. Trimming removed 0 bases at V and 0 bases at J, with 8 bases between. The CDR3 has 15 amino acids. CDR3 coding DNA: TGTGCCAGCAGCTTAGCCCCAGGGTACCAAGAGACCCAGTACTTC. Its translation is CASSLAPGYQETQYF.

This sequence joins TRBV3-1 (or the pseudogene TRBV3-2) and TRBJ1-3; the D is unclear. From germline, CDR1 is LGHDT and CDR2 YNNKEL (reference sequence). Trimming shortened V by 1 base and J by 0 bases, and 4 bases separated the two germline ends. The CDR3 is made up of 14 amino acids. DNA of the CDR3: TGTGCCAGCAGCCAAGGATCCTCTGGAAACACCATATATTTT. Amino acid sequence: CASSQGSSGNTIYF.

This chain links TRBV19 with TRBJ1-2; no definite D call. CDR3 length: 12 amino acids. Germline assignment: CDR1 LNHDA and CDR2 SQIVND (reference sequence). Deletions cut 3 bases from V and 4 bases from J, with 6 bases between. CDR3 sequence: CASSIRAYGYTF. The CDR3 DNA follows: TGTGCCAGTAGTATCCGAGCCTATGGCTACACCTTC. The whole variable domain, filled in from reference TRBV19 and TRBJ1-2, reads DGGITQSPKYLFRKEGQNVTLSCEQNLNHDAMYWYRQDPGQGLRLIYYSQIVNDFQKGDIAEGYSVSREKKESFPLTVTSAQKNPTAFYLCASSIRAYGYTFGSGTRLTVV.

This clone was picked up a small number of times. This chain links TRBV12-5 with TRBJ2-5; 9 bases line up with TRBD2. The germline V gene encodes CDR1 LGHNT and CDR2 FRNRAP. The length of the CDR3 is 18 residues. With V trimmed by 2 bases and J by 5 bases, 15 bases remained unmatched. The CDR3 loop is CASGLTQAGLAYGETQYF. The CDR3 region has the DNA TGTGCTAGTGGTTTGACCCAAGCGGGACTAGCATACGGGGAGACCCAGTACTTC.

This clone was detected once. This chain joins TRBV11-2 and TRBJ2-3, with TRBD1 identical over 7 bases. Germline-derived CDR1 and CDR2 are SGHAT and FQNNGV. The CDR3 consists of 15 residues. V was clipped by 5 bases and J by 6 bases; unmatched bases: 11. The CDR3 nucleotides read TGTGCCAGCAGCCTCACCGGGACAGCAAGGGATACGCAGTATTTT. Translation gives CASSLTGTARDTQYF. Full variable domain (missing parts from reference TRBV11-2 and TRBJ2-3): EAGVAQSPRYKIIEKRQSVAFWCNPISGHATLYWYQQILGQGPKLLIQFQNNGVVDDSQLPKDRFSAERLKGVDSTLKIQPAKLEDSAVYLCASSLTGTARDTQYFGPGTRLTVL.

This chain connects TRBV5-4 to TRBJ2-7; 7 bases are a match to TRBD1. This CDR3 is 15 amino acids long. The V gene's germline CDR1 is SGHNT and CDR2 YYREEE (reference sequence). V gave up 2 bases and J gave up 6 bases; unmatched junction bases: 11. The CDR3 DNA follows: TGTGCCAGCAGCTTATACTCCCAGGGGGTGGGCGAGCAGTACTTC. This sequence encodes CASSLYSQGVGEQYF.

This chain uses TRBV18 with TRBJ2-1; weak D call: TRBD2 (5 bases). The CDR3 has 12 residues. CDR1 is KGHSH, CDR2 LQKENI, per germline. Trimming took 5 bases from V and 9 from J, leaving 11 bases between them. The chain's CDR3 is CASSASSFEQFF. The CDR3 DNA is TGTGCCAGCTCAGCCTCTAGCTTTGAGCAGTTCTTC.

The CDR3 region is CASSPGTGHYGYTF. The CDR3 coding sequence is TGTGCCAGCAGTCCCGGGACAGGGCACTATGGCTACACCTTC. The V and J genes are TRBV6-5 and TRBJ1-2, with 9 bases that match TRBD1. The germline V gene has CDR1 MNHEY and CDR2 SVGAGI. The CDR3 consists of 14 residues. V trimming: 5 bases; J trimming: 3 bases; junction bases outside the gene matches: 4.

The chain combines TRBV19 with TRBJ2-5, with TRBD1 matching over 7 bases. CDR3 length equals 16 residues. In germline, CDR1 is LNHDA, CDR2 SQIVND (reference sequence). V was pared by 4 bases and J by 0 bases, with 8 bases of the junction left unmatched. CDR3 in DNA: TGTGCCAGTAGTACTTGGACAGGAATGGACCAAGAGACCCAGTACTTC. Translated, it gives CASSTWTGMDQETQYF.

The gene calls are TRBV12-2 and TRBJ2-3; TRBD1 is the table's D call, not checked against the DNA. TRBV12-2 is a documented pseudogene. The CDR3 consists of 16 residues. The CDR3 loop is CASRLAGTGLEDTQYF. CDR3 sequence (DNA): TGTGCAAGTCGCTTAGCGGGGACAGGGTTAGAAGATACGCAGTATTTT.

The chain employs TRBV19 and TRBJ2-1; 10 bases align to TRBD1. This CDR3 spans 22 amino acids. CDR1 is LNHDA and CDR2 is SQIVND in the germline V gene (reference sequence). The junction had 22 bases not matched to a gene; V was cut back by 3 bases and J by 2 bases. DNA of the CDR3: TGTGCCAGTAGTATCCTGATGCCGGGACAGGGGACTAGTTACGTCCCCTACAATGAGCAGTTCTTC. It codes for CASSILMPGQGTSYVPYNEQFF.

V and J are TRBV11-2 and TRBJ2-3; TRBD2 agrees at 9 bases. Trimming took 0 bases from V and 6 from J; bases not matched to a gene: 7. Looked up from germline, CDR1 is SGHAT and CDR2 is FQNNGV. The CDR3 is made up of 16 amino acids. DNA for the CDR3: TGTGCCAGCAGCTTAGATCGTAGCGGGAGAGGGGATACGCAGTATTTT. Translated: CASSLDRSGRGDTQYF.

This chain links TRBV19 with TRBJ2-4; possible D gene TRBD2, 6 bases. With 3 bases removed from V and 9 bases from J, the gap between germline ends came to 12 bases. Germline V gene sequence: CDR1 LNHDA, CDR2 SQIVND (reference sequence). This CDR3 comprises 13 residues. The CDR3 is CASSMGGAGIQYF. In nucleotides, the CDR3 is TGTGCCAGTAGTATGGGGGGAGCCGGCATTCAGTACTTC. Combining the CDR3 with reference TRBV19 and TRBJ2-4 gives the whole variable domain DGGITQSPKYLFRKEGQNVTLSCEQNLNHDAMYWYRQDPGQGLRLIYYSQIVNDFQKGDIAEGYSVSREKKESFPLTVTSAQKNPTAFYLCASSMGGAGIQYFGAGTRLSVL.